The source of this T cell receptor beta chain is a study of cytomegalovirus exposure and HLA in healthy donors (dated by TCRdb to the late 2010s). Concerning the study at large: A later analysis indicated that the 90 to 150 validation repertoires were generated on the platform also employed for the 700 or so repertoires of the first cohort. The study aimed to test whether cataloging public T cell receptors could reveal signatures of past pathogen exposure. Along with the roughly 670-subject first cohort, a separate validation cohort of around 120 different subjects was used. To predict cytomegalovirus infection status, the study brought together high-throughput TCR immunosequencing, statistical association of individual TCRs with disease status, and machine learning.

Paper-wide results and their limitations: The study gave a list of more than 150 TCR beta chains associated with cytomegalovirus. In vitro tests confirmed that a few of the cytomegalovirus-associated TCR beta chains recognize cytomegalovirus antigens. The authors suggested that the approach could potentially be extended to other disease states and immunological phenotypes. In a later analysis, TCRs clustered in the first cohort were found to also tend to co-occur in the approximately 110 validation repertoires, with approximately 93% of cluster scores above 0. Cytomegalovirus status was reported to be diagnosed by the classifier with high specificity and sensitivity in both the original and validation cohorts. Across donors, most TCR sequences were observed very rarely, whereas some public TCRs were present in many individuals. All 110 or so repertoires were used to score co-occurrence in the validation cohort in a later analysis, because that analysis had no HLA typing for the cohort.

Library preparation used the immunoSEQ multiplex PCR assay. Processing in the source paper ran as follows. A statistical classification framework was built to diagnose cytomegalovirus status from the catalog of TCR beta chain sequences. TCRdb obtained this table from immuneACCESS and retained in-frame rearrangements with V and J assigned. These tables miss some clones; where compared with another copy, unresolved V genes account for less than half of the shortfall, and the remainder is unexplained. D and trimming come from the DNA, and the V and J calls and clone size come from that table. The sample has roughly 73,000 clones on record, roughly 96% of them singletons. The ten biggest clones cover about 3% of the sample. V is pruned by 6 bases and J by 5 bases, leaving 4 bases of the junction without a gene match. Measured from the cysteine to the phenylalanine, the CDR3 is 13 residues long. Only the CDR3 portion is preserved as DNA: 39 bases, with reading frame beginning at the first base. The germline V gene (reference sequence) gives CDR1 as MNHEY and CDR2 as SMNVEV.

Concerning this clone itself: Its specific antigen is unknown. No base quality values were provided; no much bigger clone lies one nucleotide off.

Donors formed part of the validation cohort, which comprised 95 to 150 subjects and was distinct from the first cohort of 666 subjects. This sequence originates from a man aged 18 to 29 in good health and CMV-seronegative. The rearrangement combines TRBV27 with TRBJ1-5, with 7 bases in between that match TRBD1. Specimen: PBMCs. This receptor carries the CDR3 CASRRTGDQPQHF. The nucleotides are TGTGCCAGCAGGAGAACAGGGGATCAGCCCCAGCATTTT.